Here is one T cell receptor (beta chain) with its context. The data derive from a study of blood T cell repertoires in COVID-19. TCRdb keeps only in-frame clones here, not all; method: immunoSEQ multiplex PCR. Of about 50,000 clones in the sample, over 75% were seen once. The V and J ends lost 1 base and 7 bases respectively, with 20 bases between them. Germline CDR1 and CDR2: SGHTA and FQGNSA. The CDR3 sequence is 16 residues long. The TCR comes from a man between 65 and 80 years old with acute or convalescent COVID-19. The J gene is TRBJ2-7, the V gene TRBV7-2; TRBD2 might be the D (5 bases). Sequencing was done on a sample of peripheral blood. The CDR3 loop is CASSLDSGSSKNEQYF. CDR3 bases: TGTGCCAGCAGCTTAGATAGTGGGAGCTCTAAAAATGAGCAGTACTTC.